This entry concerns a single T cell receptor (beta chain). The antigen remains undetermined. Trimming pared 0 bases from V and 5 bases from J, leaving 16 bases between. The CDR3 consists of 17 residues. Germline V gives CDR1 LGHNT, CDR2 FRNRAP. Antigen-specific CD4+ T cell clonotypes were called by their expansion after viral peptide-pool culture in ViraFEST. Cells that had been cultured for nine to eleven days were the source of isolated CD4+ T cells. In the vaccine recipients, nucleocapsid antibodies were negative and there was no prior SARS-CoV-2 infection. This table comes from immunoSEQ multiplex PCR, and its TCRdb copy is limited to in-frame clones, with some not included. The profile shows tens of thousands of clones, 75% to 80% of them singletons. The sample belongs to a study of vaccination effects on CD4 cells after COVID-19.

The V call is TRBV12-5, the J call TRBJ1-4, with D possibly being TRBD1 (5 bases). The source was CD4+ T cells from PBMCs cultured with HCoV-OC43 spike peptides, collected before COVID-19 vaccination. The subset here: HCoV-OC43 spike overlapping peptide pool stimulation. This TCR came from a human donor who received a COVID-19 vaccine. Here the CDR3 DNA reads TGTGCTAGTGGTTTGGTCAACTATGGGGGAGGCAATGAAAAACTGTTTTTT. Its protein product is CASGLVNYGGGNEKLFF.